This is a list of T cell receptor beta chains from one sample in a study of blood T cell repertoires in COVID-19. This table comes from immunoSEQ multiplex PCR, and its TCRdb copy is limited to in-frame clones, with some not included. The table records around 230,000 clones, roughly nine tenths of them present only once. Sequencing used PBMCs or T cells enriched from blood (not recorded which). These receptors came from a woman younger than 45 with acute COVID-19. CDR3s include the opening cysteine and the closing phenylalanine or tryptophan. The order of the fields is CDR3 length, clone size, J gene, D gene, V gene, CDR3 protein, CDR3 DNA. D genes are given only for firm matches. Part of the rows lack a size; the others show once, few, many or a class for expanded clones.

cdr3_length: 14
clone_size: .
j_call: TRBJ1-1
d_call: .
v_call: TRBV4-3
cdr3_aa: CASSPTQGYTEAFF
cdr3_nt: TGCGCCAGCAGCCCTACTCAGGGGTACACTGAAGCTTTCTTT

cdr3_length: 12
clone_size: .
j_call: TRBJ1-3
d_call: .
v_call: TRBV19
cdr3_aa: CASSITGNTIYF
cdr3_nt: TGTGCCAGTAGTATCACTGGAAACACCATATATTTT

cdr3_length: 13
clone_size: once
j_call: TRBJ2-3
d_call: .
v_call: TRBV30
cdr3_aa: CAWSVRSPDTQYF
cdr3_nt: TGTGCCTGGAGTGTACGTAGCCCAGATACGCAGTATTTT

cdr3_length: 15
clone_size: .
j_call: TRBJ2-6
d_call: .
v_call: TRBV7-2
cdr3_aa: CASSLGVSGANVLTF
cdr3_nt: TGTGCCAGCAGCCTCGGGGTGAGCGGGGCCAACGTCCTGACTTTC

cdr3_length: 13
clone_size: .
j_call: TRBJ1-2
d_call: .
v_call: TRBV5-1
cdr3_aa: CASSSELIYGYTF
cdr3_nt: TGCGCCAGCAGCTCGGAGTTAATCTATGGCTACACCTTC

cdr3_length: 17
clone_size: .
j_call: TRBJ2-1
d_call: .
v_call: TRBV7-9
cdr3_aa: CASTTLKTGEGRNEQFF
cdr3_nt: TGTGCCAGCACCACTCTCAAGACAGGGGAGGGAAGAAATGAGCAGTTCTTC

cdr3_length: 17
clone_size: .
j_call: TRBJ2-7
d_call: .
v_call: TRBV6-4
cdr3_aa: CAYKQGVQTVPNYEQYF
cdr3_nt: TGTGCCTACAAACAGGGAGTCCAAACCGTCCCCAACTACGAGCAGTACTTC

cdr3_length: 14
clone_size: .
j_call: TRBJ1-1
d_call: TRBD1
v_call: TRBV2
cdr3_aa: CASSETGGYTEAFF
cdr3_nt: TGTGCCAGCAGTGAAACAGGGGGATACACTGAAGCTTTCTTT

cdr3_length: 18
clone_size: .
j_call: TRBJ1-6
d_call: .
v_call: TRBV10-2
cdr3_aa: CASSEGAGVIIRNSPLHF
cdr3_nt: TGCGCCAGCAGCGAAGGGGCAGGGGTCATAATAAGGAATTCACCCCTCCACTTT

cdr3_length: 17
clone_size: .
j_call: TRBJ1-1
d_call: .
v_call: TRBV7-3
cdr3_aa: CASSLTYLTAMNTEAFF
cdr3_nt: TGTGCCAGCAGCTTAACGTATCTCACAGCCATGAACACTGAAGCTTTCTTT

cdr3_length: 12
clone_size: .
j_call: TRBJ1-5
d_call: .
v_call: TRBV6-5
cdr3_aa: CASRVVNQPQHF
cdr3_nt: TGTGCCAGCAGGGTAGTCAATCAGCCCCAGCATTTT

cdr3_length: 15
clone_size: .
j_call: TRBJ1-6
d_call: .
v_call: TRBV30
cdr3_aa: CAGKPTSSYNSPLHF
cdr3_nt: TGTGCCGGGAAACCCACGAGCTCCTATAATTCACCCCTCCACTTT

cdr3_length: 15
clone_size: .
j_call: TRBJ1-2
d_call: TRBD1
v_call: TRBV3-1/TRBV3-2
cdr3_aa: CASSQRDRVPYGYTF
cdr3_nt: TGTGCCAGCAGCCAGCGGGACAGGGTGCCCTATGGCTACACCTTC

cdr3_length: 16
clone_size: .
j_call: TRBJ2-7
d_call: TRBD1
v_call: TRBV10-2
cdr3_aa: CASKKQPGQESYEQYF
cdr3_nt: TGCGCCAGCAAAAAACAACCGGGACAGGAATCCTACGAGCAGTACTTC

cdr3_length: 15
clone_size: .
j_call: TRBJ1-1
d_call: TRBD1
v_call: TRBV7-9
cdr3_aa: CASSSGQGMSTEAFF
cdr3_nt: TGTGCCAGCAGCTCAGGACAGGGGATGAGTACTGAAGCTTTCTTT

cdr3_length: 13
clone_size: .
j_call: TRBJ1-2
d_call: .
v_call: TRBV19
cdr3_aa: CASSSGGNYGYTF
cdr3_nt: TGTGCCAGTAGTTCGGGGGGTAACTATGGCTACACCTTC

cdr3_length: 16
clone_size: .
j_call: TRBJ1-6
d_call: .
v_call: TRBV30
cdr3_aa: CAWSVRGSSYNSPLHF
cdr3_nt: TGTGCCTGGAGTGTACGGGGGAGCTCCTATAATTCACCCCTCCACTTT

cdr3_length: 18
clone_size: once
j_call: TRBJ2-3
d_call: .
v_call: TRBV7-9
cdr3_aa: CASSLARWQGSVEDTQYF
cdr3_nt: TGTGCCAGCAGCTTAGCGAGGTGGCAGGGTTCAGTCGAGGATACGCAGTATTTT

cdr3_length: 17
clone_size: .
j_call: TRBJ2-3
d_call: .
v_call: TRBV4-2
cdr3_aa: CASSQVQALGAGDTQYF
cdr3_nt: TGTGCCAGCAGCCAAGTGCAGGCTTTAGGGGCCGGAGATACGCAGTATTTT

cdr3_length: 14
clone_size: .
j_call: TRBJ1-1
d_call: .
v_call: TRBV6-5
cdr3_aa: CASTVWAQNTEAFF
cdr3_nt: TGTGCCAGCACCGTTTGGGCGCAGAACACTGAAGCTTTCTTT

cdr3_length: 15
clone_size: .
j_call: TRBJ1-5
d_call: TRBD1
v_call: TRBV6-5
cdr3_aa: CASSYGTGINQPQHF
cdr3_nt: TGTGCCAGCAGTTACGGGACAGGCATCAATCAGCCCCAGCATTTT

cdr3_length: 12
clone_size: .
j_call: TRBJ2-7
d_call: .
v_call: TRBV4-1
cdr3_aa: CASSHPYSEQYF
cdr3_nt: TGCGCCAGCAGCCACCCGTACAGCGAGCAGTACTTC

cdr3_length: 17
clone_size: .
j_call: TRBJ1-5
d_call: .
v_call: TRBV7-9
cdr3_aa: CASSLDPWLGGDQPQHF
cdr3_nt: TGTGCCAGCAGCTTAGATCCCTGGTTAGGAGGGGATCAGCCCCAGCATTTT

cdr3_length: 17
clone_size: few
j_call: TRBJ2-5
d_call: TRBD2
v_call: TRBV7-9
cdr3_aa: CASSLKRASGVQETQYF
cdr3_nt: TGTGCCAGCAGCCTCAAGCGGGCTAGCGGGGTCCAAGAGACCCAGTACTTC

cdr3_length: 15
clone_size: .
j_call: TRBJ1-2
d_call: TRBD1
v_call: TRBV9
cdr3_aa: CASSPEVATGDGYTF
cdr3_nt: TGTGCCAGCAGCCCAGAAGTGGCGACAGGGGATGGCTACACCTTC

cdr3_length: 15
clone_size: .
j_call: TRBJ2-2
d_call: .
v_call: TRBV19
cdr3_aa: CASSPTRTNTGELFF
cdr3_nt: TGTGCCAGTAGCCCGACACGGACGAACACCGGGGAGCTGTTTTTT

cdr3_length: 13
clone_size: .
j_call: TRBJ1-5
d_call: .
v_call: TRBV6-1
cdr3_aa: CASSEAQNQPQHF
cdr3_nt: TGTGCCAGCAGTGAAGCGCAGAATCAGCCCCAGCATTTT

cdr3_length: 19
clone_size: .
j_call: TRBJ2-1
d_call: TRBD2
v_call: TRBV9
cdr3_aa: CASSDSGLAGGLLYNEQFF
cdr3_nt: TGTGCCAGCAGCGACTCGGGACTAGCGGGGGGGCTGCTCTACAATGAGCAGTTCTTC

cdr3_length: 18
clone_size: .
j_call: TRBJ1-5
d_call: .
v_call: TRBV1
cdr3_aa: CTSSQEIREQGINQPQHF
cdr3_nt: TGCACCAGCAGCCAAGAGATCCGGGAACAGGGGATCAATCAGCCCCAGCATTTT

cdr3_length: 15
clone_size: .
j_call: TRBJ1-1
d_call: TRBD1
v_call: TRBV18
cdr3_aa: CASSLGHTQGFEAFF
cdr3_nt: TGTGCCAGCTCACTAGGACACACACAGGGGTTTGAAGCTTTCTTT

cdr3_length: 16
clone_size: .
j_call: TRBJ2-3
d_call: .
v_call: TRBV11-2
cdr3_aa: CASSLNWGTSTDTQYF
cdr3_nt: TGTGCCAGCAGCCTCAATTGGGGGACTAGCACAGATACGCAGTATTTT

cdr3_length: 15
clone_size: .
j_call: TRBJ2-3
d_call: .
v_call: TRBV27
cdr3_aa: CASSKLKTGFGTQYF
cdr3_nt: TGTGCCAGCAGTAAGCTAAAAACAGGGTTTGGTACGCAGTATTTT

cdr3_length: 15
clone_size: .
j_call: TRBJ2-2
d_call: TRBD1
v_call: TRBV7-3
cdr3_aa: CASSLGQVNTGELFF
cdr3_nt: TGTGCCAGCAGCTTGGGACAGGTTAACACCGGGGAGCTGTTTTTT

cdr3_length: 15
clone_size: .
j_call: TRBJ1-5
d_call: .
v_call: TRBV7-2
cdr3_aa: CASSASRASHQPQHF
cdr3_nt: TGTGCCAGCAGCGCATCACGGGCTAGCCATCAGCCCCAGCATTTT

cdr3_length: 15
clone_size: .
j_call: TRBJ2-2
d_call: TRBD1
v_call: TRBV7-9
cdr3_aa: CASSLETGGTGELFF
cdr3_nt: TGTGCCAGCAGCTTAGAGACAGGGGGCACCGGGGAGCTGTTTTTT

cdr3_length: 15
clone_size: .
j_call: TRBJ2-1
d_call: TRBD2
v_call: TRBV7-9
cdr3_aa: CASSRLAGGPNEQFF
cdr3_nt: TGTGCCAGCAGCCGGTTAGCGGGGGGGCCGAATGAGCAGTTCTTC

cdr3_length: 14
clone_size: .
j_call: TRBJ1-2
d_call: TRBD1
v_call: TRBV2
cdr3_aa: CATFRDRGRDGYTF
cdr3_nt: TGTGCCACATTCCGGGACAGGGGGCGCGATGGCTACACCTTC

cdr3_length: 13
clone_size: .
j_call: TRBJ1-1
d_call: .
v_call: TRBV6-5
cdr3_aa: CASHREKDTEAFF
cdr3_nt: TGTGCCAGTCACCGGGAAAAAGACACTGAAGCTTTCTTT

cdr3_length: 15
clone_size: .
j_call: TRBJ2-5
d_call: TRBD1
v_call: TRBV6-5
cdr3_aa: CASSYPGQGEETQYF
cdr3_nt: TGTGCCAGCAGTTACCCTGGACAGGGGGAAGAGACCCAGTACTTC

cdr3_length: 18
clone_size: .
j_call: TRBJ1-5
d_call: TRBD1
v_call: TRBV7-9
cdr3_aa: CASSSGSFGTAGDQPQHF
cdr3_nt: TGTGCCAGCAGCTCTGGATCCTTTGGGACAGCAGGAGATCAGCCCCAGCATTTT

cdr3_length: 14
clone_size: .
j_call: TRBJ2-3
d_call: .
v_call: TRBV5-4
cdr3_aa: CASSPGFRSDTQYF
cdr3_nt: TGTGCCAGCAGCCCCGGTTTCCGATCGGATACGCAGTATTTT

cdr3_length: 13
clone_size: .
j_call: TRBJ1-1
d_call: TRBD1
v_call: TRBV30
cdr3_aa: CAWSTGSNTEAFF
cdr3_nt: TGTGCCTGGTCGACAGGGTCGAACACTGAAGCTTTCTTT

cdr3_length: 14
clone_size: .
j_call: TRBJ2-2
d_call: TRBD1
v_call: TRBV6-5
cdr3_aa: CASSRTGRTGELFF
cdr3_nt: TGTGCCAGCAGTAGGACAGGGCGGACCGGGGAGCTGTTTTTT

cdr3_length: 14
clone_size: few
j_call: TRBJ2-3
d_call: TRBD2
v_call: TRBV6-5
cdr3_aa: CASSSGGITDTQYF
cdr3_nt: TGTGCCAGCAGTAGCGGGGGGATCACAGATACGCAGTATTTT

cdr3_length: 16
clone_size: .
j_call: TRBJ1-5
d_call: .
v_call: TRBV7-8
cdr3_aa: CASSLGGGYSNQPQHF
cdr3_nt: TGTGCCAGCAGCTTAGGGGGAGGGTATAGCAATCAGCCCCAGCATTTT

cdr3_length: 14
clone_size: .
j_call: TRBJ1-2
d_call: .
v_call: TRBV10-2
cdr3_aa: CASSLDWAGYGYTF
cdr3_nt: TGCGCCAGCAGCCTGGACTGGGCGGGGTACGGCTACACCTTC

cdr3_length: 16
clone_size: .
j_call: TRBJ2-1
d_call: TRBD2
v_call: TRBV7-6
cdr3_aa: CASSSMISGTKTEQFF
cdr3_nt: TGTGCCAGCAGCTCCATGATCTCCGGGACTAAAACTGAGCAGTTCTTC

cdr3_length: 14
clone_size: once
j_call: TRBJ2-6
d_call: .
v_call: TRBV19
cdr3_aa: CASSQFSGANVLTF
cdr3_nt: TGTGCCAGTAGTCAGTTCTCTGGGGCCAACGTCCTGACTTTC

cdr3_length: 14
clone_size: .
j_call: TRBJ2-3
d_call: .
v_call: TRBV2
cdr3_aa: CASGPRTSTDTQYF
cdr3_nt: TGTGCCAGCGGCCCGAGGACTAGCACAGATACGCAGTATTTT

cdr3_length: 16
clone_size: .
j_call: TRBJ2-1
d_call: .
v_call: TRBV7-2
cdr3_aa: CASSLGRARGRNEQFF
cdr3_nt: TGTGCCAGCAGCTTAGGTCGCGCCAGGGGAAGAAATGAGCAGTTCTTC

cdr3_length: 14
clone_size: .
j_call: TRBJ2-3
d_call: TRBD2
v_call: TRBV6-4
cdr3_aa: CASSERGSTDTQYF
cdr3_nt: TGTGCCAGCAGTGAGCGGGGGAGCACAGATACGCAGTATTTT

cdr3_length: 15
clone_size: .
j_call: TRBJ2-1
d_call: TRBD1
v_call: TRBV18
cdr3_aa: CASSPAQGVINEQFF
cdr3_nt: TGTGCCAGCTCACCAGCACAGGGGGTGATCAATGAGCAGTTCTTC

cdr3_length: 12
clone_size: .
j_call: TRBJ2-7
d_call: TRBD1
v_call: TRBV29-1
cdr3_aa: CSGRDRAYEQYF
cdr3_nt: TGCAGCGGCCGGGACAGAGCCTACGAGCAGTACTTC

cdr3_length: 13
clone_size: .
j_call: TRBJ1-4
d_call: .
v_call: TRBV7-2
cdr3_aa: CAIRSGANEKLFF
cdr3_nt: TGTGCCATCCGGTCAGGGGCTAATGAAAAACTGTTTTTT

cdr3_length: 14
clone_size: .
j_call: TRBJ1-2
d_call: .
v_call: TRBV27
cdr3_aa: CASSFQRQYYGYTF
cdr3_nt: TGTGCCAGCAGTTTTCAGCGACAGTACTATGGCTACACCTTC